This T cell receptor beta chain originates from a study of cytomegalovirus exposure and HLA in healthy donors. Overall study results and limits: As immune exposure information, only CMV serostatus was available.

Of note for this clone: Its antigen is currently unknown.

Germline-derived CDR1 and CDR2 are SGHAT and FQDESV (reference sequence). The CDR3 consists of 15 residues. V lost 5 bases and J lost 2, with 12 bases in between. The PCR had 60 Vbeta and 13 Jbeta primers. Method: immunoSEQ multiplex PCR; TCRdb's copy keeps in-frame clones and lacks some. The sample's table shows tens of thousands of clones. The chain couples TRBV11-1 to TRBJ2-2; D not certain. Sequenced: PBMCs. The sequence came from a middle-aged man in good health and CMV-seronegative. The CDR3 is CASSPRVSNTGELFF. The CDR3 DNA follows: TGTGCCAGCAGCCCCCGGGTCTCCAACACCGGGGAGCTGTTTTTT.